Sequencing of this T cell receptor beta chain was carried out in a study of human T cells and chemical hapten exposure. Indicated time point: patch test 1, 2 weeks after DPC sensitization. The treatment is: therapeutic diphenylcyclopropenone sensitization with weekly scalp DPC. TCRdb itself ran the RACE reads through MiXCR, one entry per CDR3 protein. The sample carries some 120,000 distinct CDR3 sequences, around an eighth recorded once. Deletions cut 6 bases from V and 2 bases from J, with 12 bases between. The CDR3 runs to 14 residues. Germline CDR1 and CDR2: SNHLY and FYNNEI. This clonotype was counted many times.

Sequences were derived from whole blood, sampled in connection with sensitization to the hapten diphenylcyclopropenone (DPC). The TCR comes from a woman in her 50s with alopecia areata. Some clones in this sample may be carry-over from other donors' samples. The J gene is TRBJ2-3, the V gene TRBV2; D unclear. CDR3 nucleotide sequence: TGTGCCAGCAGGGGGAATCAGAACACAGATACGCAGTATTTT. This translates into CASRGNQNTDTQYF.